These 23 T cell receptor beta chains were all obtained from the same sample, sequenced in a study of vaccination effects on CD4 cells after COVID-19. Their cognate antigens are unknown. Expansion with viral peptide pools was applied to antigen-specific CD4+ T cells by the ViraFEST assay prior to sequencing. Researchers isolated CD4+ T cells once approximately 10 days of culture had elapsed. Participants completed two doses of the BNT162b2 or mRNA-1273 vaccine. Profiled with immunoSEQ multiplex PCR; TCRdb holds only in-frame clones, not every one. The data hold around 81,000 clones, with under 80% observed a single time. The sequenced sample was CD4+ T cells from PBMCs cultured with HCoV-OC43 spike peptides, obtained after COVID-19 vaccination. Subset of the sample: HCoV-OC43 spike overlapping peptide pool stimulation. Receptors were obtained from a human donor who received a COVID-19 vaccine.

V gene TRBV4-3 combines with J gene TRBJ1-6; 7 nucleotides line up with TRBD1. Germline V gene data show CDR1 as LGHNA and CDR2 as YSLEER. V was pared by 4 bases and J by 10 bases, with 10 bases of the junction left unmatched. The CDR3 has 15 amino acids. In DNA, the CDR3 is TGCGCCAGCAGCCGACTAGCCGACAGGGAATCACCCCTCCACTTT. This gives the protein CASSRLADRESPLHF.

The sample holds one count of this clone. V is TRBV28 and J is TRBJ1-4; TRBD1 is a possible D gene (5 bases). The germline V and J ends were trimmed by 6 bases and 0 bases, with 14 bases remaining between them. Germline assignment: CDR1 MDHEN and CDR2 SYDVKM. The CDR3 is 16 amino acids. The CDR3 loop is CASSPGTDPTNEKLFF. The CDR3 DNA reads as TGTGCCAGCAGCCCAGGGACGGATCCAACTAATGAAAAACTGTTTTTT.

The chain has TRBV20-1 and TRBJ2-7, with TRBD2 matching over 11 bases. The CDR3 is 16 residues long. Germline CDR1 and CDR2: DFQATT and SNEGSKA (reference sequence). The V segment lost 3 bases and the J segment 3 bases; nucleotides outside the gene matches: 10. CDR3 in amino acids: CSASEAAGLAVYEQYV. CDR3 DNA sequence: TGCAGTGCTAGTGAAGCGGCGGGACTAGCGGTCTACGAGCAGTACGTC.

Points on this clone: Other DNA sequences within the sample encode an identical CDR3. The chain uses TRBV5-1 and TRBJ2-2; TRBD1 aligns across 8 bases. This CDR3 has 15 amino acids. Trimming at V came to 4 bases and at J to 2 bases, leaving 4 bases not matched to a gene. CDR1 and CDR2 (germline): SGHRS, YFSETQ. In DNA, the CDR3 is TGCGCCAGCAGCCCCGGGACAGGTAACACCGGGGAGCTGTTTTTT. This translates into CASSPGTGNTGELFF.

V gene TRBV7-6 combines with J gene TRBJ2-1, with D uncertain. Germline CDR1 is SGHVS and CDR2 is FNYEAQ. With 2 bases removed from V and 0 bases from J, the gap between germline ends came to 8 bases. CDR3 size: 15 residues. This chain's CDR3 is CASSLYLDSYNEQFF. CDR3 in DNA: TGTGCCAGCAGCTTATATCTTGACTCCTACAATGAGCAGTTCTTC.

This sequence joins TRBV29-1 and TRBJ2-1; 11 nucleotides align to TRBD1. The V gene's germline CDR1 is SQVTM and CDR2 ANQGSEA. J gave up 4 bases and V 7 bases, and 3 bases lay outside the gene matches. CDR3 length equals 13 residues. As DNA, the CDR3 is TGCAGCGCCGGGACAGGGGGTTACAATGAGCAGTTCTTC. This encodes CSAGTGGYNEQFF.

The chain has TRBV6-6 and TRBJ1-1; D is unclear. Germline values: CDR1 MNHNY, CDR2 SVGAGI (reference sequence). The CDR3 is 14 residues long. V lost 0 bases and J 1 base, leaving 6 bases between the germline ends. CDR3 sequence (DNA): TGTGCCAGCAGTTACTCAAGGGAGAACACTGAAGCTTTCTTT. It translates to CASSYSRENTEAFF.

V and J are TRBV7-3 and TRBJ2-1; possibly TRBD2 for D (7 bases). This CDR3 is built from 19 residues. Germline-derived CDR1 and CDR2 are SGHTA and FQGTGA. V dropped 5 bases and J dropped 10 bases, with 33 bases sitting between them. Written as DNA, the CDR3 is TGTGCCAGCAGCCGCCGGGGAGCCCTAATGGGGGGGGCCCGGGAGGAGCAGTTCTTC. This encodes CASSRRGALMGGAREEQFF.

The CDR3 DNA is TGTGCCAGTAGTCCAGACAGGCCTTGGGGTACCGGGGAGCTGTTTTTT. Translation gives CASSPDRPWGTGELFF. The chain employs TRBV19 and TRBJ2-2, with D perhaps matching TRBD1 (6 bases). Deletions cut 5 bases from V and 5 bases from J, with 18 bases between. Germline V gene data show CDR1 as LNHDA and CDR2 as SQIVND (reference sequence). CDR3 length equals 16 residues.

The chain has TRBV6-5 and TRBJ2-6; the D is unclear. This CDR3 has 15 amino acids. V lost 2 bases to trimming and J lost 0 bases, with 5 bases between them. Germline-derived CDR1 and CDR2 are MNHEY and SVGAGI. CDR3 loop: CASSYGSSGANVLTF. CDR3 in DNA: TGTGCCAGCAGTTACGGATCCTCTGGGGCCAACGTCCTGACTTTC.

The J gene is TRBJ2-4, the V gene TRBV11-2; no definite D call. V was trimmed by 6 bases and J by 1 base, leaving 7 bases between them. CDR3 length equals 13 residues. Germline V lookup: CDR1 SGHAT, CDR2 FQNNGV. The CDR3: CASSLGAKNIQYF. The CDR3 nucleotides are TGTGCCAGCAGTCTCGGGGCCAAAAACATTCAGTACTTC.

This clone has just one count. The chain employs TRBV13 and TRBJ2-4; D uncertain. The CDR3 consists of 15 residues. V was trimmed by 2 bases and J by 7 bases, leaving 15 bases between them. Germline values: CDR1 PRHDT, CDR2 FYEKMQ (reference sequence). CDR3 DNA: TGTGCCAGCAGCTTACTCGAGCCAGGTCCGAACATTCAGTACTTC. Protein sequence: CASSLLEPGPNIQYF. The full variable domain, completed using reference TRBV13 and TRBJ2-4, is AAGVIQSPRHLIKEKRETATLKCYPIPRHDTVYWYQQGPGQDPQFLISFYEKMQSDKGSIPDRFSAQQFSDYHSELNMSSLELGDSALYFCASSLLEPGPNIQYFGAGTRLSVL.

The CDR3 coding sequence is TGCGCCAGCAGCCAAGGGGGAGTTGTCTATGGCTACACCTTC. Translating it yields CASSQGGVVYGYTF. This chain joins TRBV4-1 and TRBJ1-2; D is unclear. The V gene's germline CDR1 is MGHRA and CDR2 YSYEKL. The CDR3 contains 14 residues. V shed 1 base and J shed 4 bases, with 10 bases lying between them.

The gene calls are TRBV7-2 and TRBJ1-1; D is undetermined. This CDR3 spans 14 amino acids. V was pared by 1 base and J by 1 base, with 7 bases between. The V gene's germline CDR1 is SGHTA and CDR2 FQGNSA. The CDR3 here is CASSLGAGNTEAFF. The CDR3 bases are TGTGCCAGCAGCTTAGGAGCAGGGAACACTGAAGCTTTCTTT.

This clone was seen more than once but under ten times. The J gene is TRBJ1-1, the V gene TRBV4-2, with D possibly TRBD1 on 5 matching bases. Germline loops: CDR1 LGHNA, CDR2 YNFKEQ. The CDR3 covers 15 residues. V was shortened by 4 bases and J by 0 bases, with 12 bases between the two germline ends. In nucleotides, the CDR3 is TGTGCCAGCAGCCTAACGAGGGGAATGAACACTGAAGCTTTCTTT. Its translation: CASSLTRGMNTEAFF.

The rearrangement joins TRBV7-3 to TRBJ2-3; D gene uncertain. From germline, CDR1 is SGHTA and CDR2 FQGTGA. The CDR3 covers 14 residues. V gave up 4 bases and J gave up 1 base, with 9 bases separating them. The DNA for the CDR3 is TGTGCCAGCAGCTACCGCTACGGCACAGATACGCAGTATTTT. This gives the protein CASSYRYGTDTQYF.

The chain combines TRBV10-1 with TRBJ2-1; D call uncertain. The CDR3 contains 15 residues. The V end lost 5 bases, the J end lost 0 bases, and 11 bases lay between the germline ends. The germline V gene has CDR1 WNHNN and CDR2 SYGVQD (reference sequence). The CDR3 DNA sequence: TGCGCCAGCAGTCGTGACCGGAGCTCCTACAATGAGCAGTTCTTC. Encoded protein: CASSRDRSSYNEQFF.

This rearrangement joins TRBV27 to TRBJ2-1, with 15 nucleotides matching TRBD2. V was clipped by 5 bases and J by 7 bases; unmatched bases: 6. The germline CDR1 and CDR2 sequences are MNHEY and SMNVEV (reference sequence). The CDR3 is 16 amino acids. The CDR3 is CASSVRTSGGVNEQFF. The CDR3 region has the DNA TGTGCCAGCAGTGTCAGGACTAGCGGGGGGGTTAATGAGCAGTTCTTC.

This chain connects TRBV4-2 to TRBJ1-2; D is undetermined. CDR3 length: 13 amino acids. The V gene's germline CDR1 is LGHNA and CDR2 YNFKEQ. V lost 1 base and J lost 9, with 12 bases in between. CDR3 DNA sequence: TGTGCCAGCAGCCAAGTTCCCGAGAAGAGCTACACCTTC. This encodes CASSQVPEKSYTF.

The chain is built from TRBV5-1 and TRBJ1-1, with D possibly TRBD1 on 5 matching bases. CDR1 is SGHRS, CDR2 YFSETQ, per germline. The CDR3 has 14 amino acids. The germline V and J ends were trimmed by 3 bases and 4 bases, with 13 bases remaining between them. For the CDR3, the DNA is TGCGCCAGCAGCTACGAGGGGTCCCCCACTGAAGCTTTCTTT. Amino acid sequence: CASSYEGSPTEAFF.

The chain carries TRBV3-1 (or the pseudogene TRBV3-2) and TRBJ2-7, with a possible D match to TRBD2 (6 bases). This CDR3 region has 14 residues. Germline assignment: CDR1 LGHDT and CDR2 YNNKEL (reference sequence). Trimming took off 1 base at V and 3 bases at J, with 10 bases between the two ends. For the CDR3, the DNA is TGTGCCAGCAGCCAAGGCCCCGGGGGCTACGAGCAGTACGTC. Amino acid sequence: CASSQGPGGYEQYV.

This chain links TRBV18 with TRBJ1-1, with a possible D match to TRBD1 (6 bases). Trimming stripped 3 bases from V and 7 bases from J, with 15 bases between. Germline CDR1 reads KGHSH; CDR2 reads LQKENI. The CDR3 length is 14 residues. CDR3 region: CASSPNQGSGEAFF. CDR3 nucleotide sequence: TGTGCCAGCTCACCTAATCAGGGGTCAGGTGAAGCTTTCTTT.

J is TRBJ1-2 and V is TRBV2, with TRBD1 identical over 8 bases. The germline gives CDR1 SNHLY, CDR2 FYNNEI. V gave up 6 bases and J gave up 8 bases; unmatched junction bases: 11. The CDR3 has 14 residues. In DNA, the CDR3 is TGTGCCAGCAGCAGGACAGGGACGATCGGGGGCTACACCTTC. Amino acids: CASSRTGTIGGYTF.